Below are 23 T cell receptor beta chains sequenced from a single sample in a study of OX40 agonist ivuxolimab in advanced cancers. Produced via immunoSEQ multiplex PCR; TCRdb's table is partial and in-frame only. The sample yields fewer than 100,000 clones, roughly 89% seen once. The sample consisted of CD4+ or CD8+ T cells sorted from blood, taken in a trial of the OX40 agonist ivuxolimab. Receptor source: an adult with an advanced solid tumor such as melanoma, head and neck, liver or kidney cancer.

There are a few counts of this clone. CDR3 protein: CASSLGLALYEQYF. Here the CDR3 DNA reads TGTGCCAGCAGTTTGGGACTAGCCCTCTACGAGCAGTACTTC. The chain combines TRBV28 with TRBJ2-7, with 9 bases aligning to TRBD2. The CDR3 is 14 residues long. Trimming removed 3 bases from V and 3 bases from J; junction bases left unmatched: 3. CDR1 MDHEN and CDR2 SYDVKM come from the germline V gene.

The V gene is TRBV5-1, the J gene TRBJ2-3; the D call may be TRBD1 or TRBD2 (5 bases each). Trimming left V 0 bases short and J 5 bases short, with 10 bases between. Germline CDR1 and CDR2: SGHRS and YFSETQ. The CDR3 is 14 residues long. CDR3 in DNA: TGCGCCAGCAGCTTGGGGGACCAGTTAGATACGCAGTATTTT. This sequence encodes CASSLGDQLDTQYF.

This clone is a singleton in its sample. The rearrangement uses TRBV19 and TRBJ1-5; 10 bases fit TRBD1. V gave up 8 bases and J gave up 6 bases; unmatched junction bases: 10. This CDR3 has 15 residues. The germline CDR1 and CDR2 sequences are LNHDA and SQIVND (reference sequence). The chain's CDR3 is CASYPGQGTGQPQHF. Written as DNA, the CDR3 is TGTGCCAGTTATCCGGGACAGGGGACCGGTCAGCCCCAGCATTTT.

The J gene is TRBJ1-5, the V gene TRBV28; TRBD1 matches at 10 bases. Germline V gene sequence: CDR1 MDHEN, CDR2 SYDVKM. Trimming cost V 8 bases and J 6 bases; bases outside gene matches: 10. The CDR3 totals 15 residues. CDR3 in amino acids: CASFSGTGVAQPQHF. The CDR3, as DNA: TGTGCCAGCTTCAGTGGGACAGGGGTGGCTCAGCCCCAGCATTTT.

This clone was recorded a few times. The chain links TRBV7-3 to TRBJ2-5; TRBD2 matches at 10 bases. Germline V lookup: CDR1 SGHTA, CDR2 FQGTGA. The CDR3 runs to 19 residues. V shed 0 bases, J shed 2 bases, and the junction held 12 bases outside the gene matches. The CDR3 loop is CASSLTGGPLAGAQETQYF. In DNA, the CDR3 is TGTGCCAGCAGCTTAACGGGGGGCCCTCTAGCGGGAGCTCAAGAGACCCAGTACTTC. The whole variable domain, filled in from reference TRBV7-3 and TRBJ2-5, reads GAGVSQTPSNKVTEKGKYVELRCDPISGHTALYWYRQSLGQGPEFLIYFQGTGAADDSGLPNDRFFAVRPEGSVSTLKIQRTERGDSAVYLCASSLTGGPLAGAQETQYFGPGTRLLVL.

The chain recombines TRBV4-2 with TRBJ2-3; TRBD2 agrees at 9 bases. J lost 4 bases, V lost 3 bases, and 11 bases had no gene match. CDR3 length: 17 amino acids. Germline V gives CDR1 LGHNA, CDR2 YNFKEQ. The CDR3: CASSHVVAGASADTQYF. CDR3 coding DNA: TGTGCCAGCAGCCATGTCGTAGCGGGAGCTAGCGCAGATACGCAGTATTTT.

The chain employs TRBV5-1 and TRBJ2-1; TRBD2 matches 9 bases. Germline CDR1 SGHRS, CDR2 YFSETQ. This CDR3 has 16 amino acids. With 4 bases clipped from V and 0 bases from J, the junction kept 5 bases outside the gene matches. The CDR3 here is CASSPRLADSYNEQFF. The CDR3 bases are TGCGCCAGCAGCCCTCGACTAGCGGACTCCTACAATGAGCAGTTCTTC.

The V gene is TRBV7-6, the J gene TRBJ1-1; 9 bases align to TRBD1. Germline V gives CDR1 SGHVS, CDR2 FNYEAQ. The CDR3 length is 16 residues. J gave up 3 bases and V 2 bases, and 7 bases lay outside the gene matches. The CDR3 loop reads CASSLLPGQGYTEAFF. CDR3 DNA: TGTGCCAGCAGCTTACTACCGGGACAGGGCTACACTGAAGCTTTCTTT.

The CDR3 region has the DNA TGTGCCAGCAGTTCTCGACAGGGCAGGGGTAATGAGCAGTTCTTC. Its protein is CASSSRQGRGNEQFF. The V call is TRBV6-6, the J call TRBJ2-1, with 7 bases matching TRBD1. After removal of 4 bases from V and 7 bases from J, the junction contained 10 bases not matched to a gene. The CDR3 sequence is 15 residues long. Germline CDR1 reads MNHNY; CDR2 reads SVGAGI (reference sequence).

The V gene is TRBV10-3, the J gene TRBJ2-2, with 10 bases identical to TRBD2. Germline CDR1 is ENHRY and CDR2 is SYGVKD. With V trimmed by 6 bases and J by 1 base, 2 bases remained unmatched. The CDR3 is 15 amino acids. The CDR3 spells CAIRGTSENTGELFF. The CDR3 DNA reads TGTGCCATCAGGGGGACTAGCGAGAACACCGGGGAGCTGTTTTTT.

The chain uses TRBV28 and TRBJ2-7; D gene uncertain. CDR1 and CDR2 (germline): MDHEN, SYDVKM. This CDR3 is built from 13 residues. V was cut by 5 bases and J by 2 bases, with 10 bases left in between. CDR3 coding DNA: TGTGCCAGCAGTCGTCCCAGCCCCTACGAGCAGTACGTC. It specifies CASSRPSPYEQYV.

This sequence joins TRBV10-1 and TRBJ2-3; 11 bases line up with TRBD2. This CDR3 region has 16 residues. The trim removed 5 bases at V and 0 bases at J, leaving 4 bases unmatched. Looked up from germline, CDR1 is WNHNN and CDR2 is SYGVQD (reference sequence). CDR3 sequence: CASSFSGGGSTDTQYF. The CDR3 coding sequence is TGCGCCAGCAGTTTTAGCGGGGGGGGTAGCACAGATACGCAGTATTTT.

The gene calls are TRBV7-2 and TRBJ1-5; D is undetermined. Trimming removed 1 base from V and 6 bases from J, with 13 bases in between. CDR1 is SGHTA, CDR2 FQGNSA, per germline. The CDR3 loop spans 15 amino acids. DNA of the CDR3: TGTGCCAGCAGCTTAGGGGTGTTGGTGGGTCAGCCCCAGCATTTT. Protein sequence: CASSLGVLVGQPQHF.

This chain uses TRBV5-6 with TRBJ1-2; D is uncertain. Per germline, CDR1 SGHDT and CDR2 YYEEEE. Trimming left V 4 bases short and J 8 bases short, with 15 bases between. CDR3 length: 13 amino acids. The CDR3 is CASSTTPPYGYTF. CDR3 nucleotides: TGTGCCAGCAGCACCACCCCCCCTTACGGCTACACCTTC.

The gene calls are TRBV5-1 and TRBJ2-2, with a weak D call TRBD1 (5 bases). The CDR3 sequence is 15 residues long. The V end was cut by 1 base, the J end by 2 bases, with 9 bases between. Germline V gene sequence: CDR1 SGHRS, CDR2 YFSETQ. This CDR3 is CASSLFGQNTGELFF. The CDR3 DNA reads as TGCGCCAGCAGCTTGTTCGGACAAAACACCGGGGAGCTGTTTTTT.

The chain employs TRBV6-1 and TRBJ2-2, with 9 bases identical to TRBD2. This CDR3 has 15 residues. Germline CDR1 MNHNS, CDR2 SASEGT. The trim removed 8 bases at V and 5 bases at J, leaving 9 bases unmatched. CDR3 in DNA: TGTGCCAGCCGGCGGGAGGGCCGGTGGACCGGGGAGCTGTTTTTT. Translated: CASRREGRWTGELFF.

The chain has TRBV2 and TRBJ1-2; 10 bases map to TRBD1. Germline values: CDR1 SNHLY, CDR2 FYNNEI. This CDR3 spans 15 amino acids. Trimming cost V 5 bases and J 6 bases; bases outside gene matches: 9. CDR3 protein: CASSLKLTGGDGYTF. CDR3 in DNA: TGTGCCAGCAGTTTAAAACTGACAGGGGGCGATGGCTACACCTTC.

The DNA of the CDR3 is TGTGCCATCAGTGGTAGTAGCGGGAGGAGTAATGAGCAGTTCTTC. It is translated as CAISGSSGRSNEQFF. The gene calls are TRBV10-3 and TRBJ2-1, with 10 bases matching TRBD2. Germline V CDR1 and CDR2: ENHRY, SYGVKD. The CDR3 length is 15 residues. Losses at the gene ends were 4 bases for V and 7 bases for J; bases not matched to a gene: 7.

The rearrangement uses TRBV5-5 and TRBJ1-5; a weak D match, TRBD1 (5 bases). Trimming stripped 3 bases from V and 7 bases from J, with 20 bases between. Germline V CDR1 and CDR2: SGHKS, YYEKEE (reference sequence). The CDR3 length is 16 residues. The CDR3 bases are TGTGCCAGCAGCTACCACTCCCAGGGAGCGGGGCAGCCCCAGCATTTT. It codes for CASSYHSQGAGQPQHF.

This sequence joins TRBV11-2 and TRBJ2-2, with TRBD2 as a possible D gene (5 bases). The CDR3 is 15 amino acids. Per the germline V gene, CDR1 is SGHAT and CDR2 is FQNNGV. Trimming removed 6 bases from V and 4 bases from J, with 15 bases in between. CDR3 in amino acids: CASRGIKGGTGELFF. CDR3 sequence (DNA): TGTGCCAGCAGGGGAATCAAAGGAGGCACCGGGGAGCTGTTTTTT.

This clone was seen a few times. The chain recombines TRBV11-2 with TRBJ1-2, with a weak D call TRBD1 (5 bases). The germline V gene encodes CDR1 SGHAT and CDR2 FQNNGV. V lost 5 bases, J lost 1 base, and 11 bases lay in between. The CDR3 covers 14 residues. The CDR3 DNA reads TGTGCCAGCAGCCCGGGGGGGGATAACTATGGCTACACCTTC. Amino acid sequence: CASSPGGDNYGYTF.

This rearrangement joins TRBV5-1 to TRBJ2-1; no reliable D call. This CDR3 spans 12 amino acids. CDR1 is SGHRS and CDR2 is YFSETQ in the germline V gene. The germline V and J ends were trimmed by 2 bases and 4 bases, with 4 bases remaining between them. CDR3 amino acids: CASSFSYNEQFF. CDR3 nucleotide sequence: TGCGCCAGCAGCTTTTCATACAATGAGCAGTTCTTC.

This rearrangement joins TRBV7-9 to TRBJ2-6; D perhaps matches TRBD1 (6 bases). The germline V gene has CDR1 SEHNR and CDR2 FQNEAQ (reference sequence). The length of the CDR3 is 15 residues. V lost 3 bases and J lost 0, with 6 bases in between. CDR3 in DNA: TGTGCCAGCAGCTTGGACAGCTCTGGGGCCAACGTCCTGACTTTC. It translates to CASSLDSSGANVLTF.